The 17 T cell receptor beta chains below come from one sample, sequenced in a study of shared clonotypes between healthy human individuals. Sequenced by immunoSEQ multiplex PCR; TCRdb stores in-frame clones only, minus some. The sample consists of 2 million to 2.5 million clones, more than 90% of them appearing once. The sample taken for sequencing was naive CD4+ T cells sorted from blood. Subset specified: CD45RA+ positively selected. Receptor source: a man younger than 30 in good health.

J is TRBJ1-1 and V is TRBV9; no clear D. V lost 4 bases, J lost 4 bases, and 14 bases lay in between. CDR1 and CDR2 from the germline V gene are SGDLS and YYNGEE. This CDR3 has 14 amino acids. The CDR3: CASSPPSGITEAFF. As DNA, the CDR3 is TGTGCCAGCAGCCCTCCGAGTGGCATCACTGAAGCTTTCTTT.

The chain links TRBV6-6 to TRBJ1-4; D is ambiguous. Per the germline V gene, CDR1 is MNHNY and CDR2 is SVGAGI (reference sequence). The CDR3 length is 14 residues. The V end was cut by 2 bases, the J end by 4 bases, with 8 bases between. The DNA for the CDR3 is TGTGCCAGCAGTTACGACGGTTTTAATGAAAAACTGTTTTTT. This encodes CASSYDGFNEKLFF.

The chain joins TRBV4-1 to TRBJ2-5, with 8 bases aligning to TRBD2. This CDR3 comprises 15 residues. CDR1 is MGHRA and CDR2 is YSYEKL in the germline V gene. Trimming removed 1 base from V and 5 bases from J; junction bases left unmatched: 6. The CDR3 DNA is TGCGCCAGCAGCCAAGCCCGGGGGGGCCGGGAGACCCAGTACTTC. Amino acids: CASSQARGGRETQYF.

The CDR3 nucleotides are TGCGCCAGTTACGGCACGTCGGATACGCAGTATTTT. This translates into CASYGTSDTQYF. The chain couples TRBV10-2 to TRBJ2-3; no clear D gene. CDR1 and CDR2 (germline): WSHSY, SAAADI. The CDR3 loop spans 12 amino acids. Trimming left V 9 bases short and J 6 bases short, with 13 bases between.

This clone has a single count. The chain joins TRBV7-6 to TRBJ1-4, with D possibly being TRBD1 (5 bases). V was trimmed by 5 bases and J by 4 bases, leaving 11 bases between them. The CDR3 loop spans 14 amino acids. CDR1 is SGHVS and CDR2 is FNYEAQ in the germline V gene. The CDR3 DNA sequence: TGTGCCAGCAGCGCAGACAGATTTAATGAAAAACTGTTTTTT. It specifies CASSADRFNEKLFF.

This chain joins TRBV29-1 and TRBJ1-2; 7 bases line up with TRBD1. Germline CDR1 reads SQVTM; CDR2 reads ANQGSEA. J was trimmed by 4 bases and V by 4 bases; bases with no gene match: 6. This CDR3 spans 13 amino acids. CDR3 in amino acids: CSVATGDTYGYTF. As DNA, the CDR3 is TGCAGCGTTGCTACAGGGGACACCTATGGCTACACCTTC.

This clone has a handful of counts. The chain combines TRBV5-6 with TRBJ1-5; no definite D call. The CDR3 length is 15 residues. Trimming took 0 bases from V and 0 from J, leaving 7 bases between them. CDR1 is SGHDT, CDR2 YYEEEE, per germline. The CDR3 spells CASSLDSHSNQPQHF. The CDR3 DNA reads TGTGCCAGCAGCTTGGACAGCCATAGCAATCAGCCCCAGCATTTT.

The CDR3, as DNA: TGTGCCAGCAGCTACCGGGACTCAAACAGTGTGGCTTTCTTT. It translates to CASSYRDSNSVAFF. The chain recombines TRBV27 with TRBJ1-1; a possible D gene is TRBD1 (5 bases). V lost 6 bases, J lost 11 bases, and 22 bases lay in between. The germline CDR1 and CDR2 sequences are MNHEY and SMNVEV (reference sequence). The CDR3 is made up of 14 amino acids.

V is TRBV6-5 and J is TRBJ2-1; TRBD2 aligns across 8 bases. V shed 4 bases, J shed 6 bases, and the junction held 8 bases outside the gene matches. Germline V CDR1 and CDR2: MNHEY, SVGAGI. The CDR3 length is 15 residues. Here the CDR3 DNA reads TGTGCCAGCAGTTCCCCAGCGGGAGCCCTCAATGAGCAGTTCTTC. This translates into CASSSPAGALNEQFF.

The chain couples TRBV5-1 to TRBJ2-3, with D unclear. This CDR3 contains 14 residues. V shed 5 bases and J shed 1 base, with 11 bases lying between them. The germline V gene has CDR1 SGHRS and CDR2 YFSETQ. This CDR3 reads CASRSGGGTDTQYF. The DNA for the CDR3 is TGCGCCAGCAGATCTGGCGGCGGCACAGATACGCAGTATTTT.

This chain joins TRBV4-1 and TRBJ2-1; perhaps TRBD2 as D (6 bases). Per the germline V gene, CDR1 is MGHRA and CDR2 is YSYEKL. The CDR3 runs to 15 residues. V dropped 0 bases and J dropped 4 bases, with 10 bases sitting between them. This CDR3 reads CASSQERGPYNEQFF. CDR3 sequence (DNA): TGCGCCAGCAGCCAAGAGCGGGGACCTTACAATGAGCAGTTCTTC.

This clone was observed once. The V call is TRBV19, the J call TRBJ1-1; no firm D call. The V gene lost 6 bases and the J gene lost 1 base, with 9 bases spanning the gap. CDR3 size: 13 residues. Germline-derived CDR1 and CDR2 are LNHDA and SQIVND (reference sequence). CDR3 nucleotides: TGTGCCAGTAGCCCACCACAGAACACTGAAGCTTTCTTT. It encodes CASSPPQNTEAFF.

The sample holds one count of this clone. The V call is TRBV7-3, the J call TRBJ2-7, with D perhaps matching TRBD1 or TRBD2 (5 bases each). Trimming shortened V by 4 bases and J by 4 bases, and 20 bases separated the two germline ends. The CDR3 has 16 residues. Germline CDR1 and CDR2: SGHTA and FQGTGA. CDR3 sequence: CASSSTGTLRGYEQYF. CDR3 coding DNA: TGTGCCAGCAGCTCGACGGGGACCTTACGCGGATACGAGCAGTACTTC. Using reference TRBV7-3 and TRBJ2-7 for the parts outside the CDR3, the full variable domain is GAGVSQTPSNKVTEKGKYVELRCDPISGHTALYWYRQSLGQGPEFLIYFQGTGAADDSGLPNDRFFAVRPEGSVSTLKIQRTERGDSAVYLCASSSTGTLRGYEQYFGPGTRLTVT.

This clone appeared once. The chain combines TRBV18 with TRBJ2-3; 9 bases align to TRBD1. Unmatched junction bases numbered 11, after V lost 4 bases and J lost 0 bases. CDR1 is KGHSH, CDR2 LQKENI, per germline. The CDR3 has 18 residues. Here the CDR3 DNA reads TGTGCCAGCTCACTTTGGACAGGGGCGAGGACTAGCACAGATACGCAGTATTTT. This sequence encodes CASSLWTGARTSTDTQYF.

The chain is built from TRBV11-2 and TRBJ1-3, with 7 bases that match TRBD1. The germline V gene has CDR1 SGHAT and CDR2 FQNNGV. Germline trimming cut 5 bases from V and 1 base from J; bases unmatched to any gene: 11. The CDR3 runs 17 residues. CDR3: CASSLRDRPSSGNTIYF. CDR3 in DNA: TGTGCCAGCAGCCTCCGGGACAGACCCTCTTCTGGAAACACCATATATTTT.

The genes are TRBV6-6 and TRBJ1-5; D gene ambiguous. Germline CDR1 MNHNY, CDR2 SVGAGI (reference sequence). V shed 6 bases and J shed 4 bases, with 13 bases lying between them. This CDR3 region has 14 residues. CDR3 sequence: CASRRGSNNQPQHF. CDR3 nucleotide sequence: TGTGCCAGCAGACGCGGGTCCAATAATCAGCCCCAGCATTTT.

The chain employs TRBV13 and TRBJ2-3; D is uncertain. V was pared by 2 bases and J by 4 bases, with 7 bases between. This CDR3 is 13 amino acids long. CDR1 is PRHDT, CDR2 FYEKMQ, per germline (reference sequence). CDR3 nucleotides: TGTGCCAGCAGCTTATACCGCCCAGATACGCAGTATTTT. It translates to CASSLYRPDTQYF.